A selection of T cell receptor beta chains follows, all from one sample in a study of T-cell memory formation after mild COVID-19. TCRdb ran MiXCR on the 5' RACE reads and lists one entry per CDR3 protein. The data hold some 250,000 distinct CDR3 sequences, with 8% to 9.5% observed a single time. Sequenced: PBMCs or a T cell subset sorted from them (not recorded which). Source of these receptors: a man younger than 35 who had mild COVID-19 (a few samples of this study predate the infection). Cell type and time point are not known. Each CDR3 is given with its conserved first and last residue. D genes are given only for firm matches. Size values are once, few and many counts, or a class for expanded clones, and some rows have none.

>-|TRBJ1-3|few|TRBV11-2
TGTGCCAGCAAAATAATCGGCGGAAACACCATATATTTT
CASKIIGGNTIYF
>-|TRBJ2-1|-|TRBV18
TGTGCCAGCTCACTCCGACAGAACATTCGCCGCAATGAGCAGTTCTTC
CASSLRQNIRRNEQFF
>TRBD1|TRBJ2-1|-|TRBV7-9
TGTGCCAGCAGCCCAGGACAGGGGTCCTCTGAGCAGTTCTTC
CASSPGQGSSEQFF
>-|TRBJ2-1|few|TRBV5-1
TGCGCCAGCAGCCGGACAACAACTACTCATGAGCAGTTCTTC
CASSRTTTTHEQFF
>-|TRBJ1-2|-|TRBV6-2/TRBV6-3
TGTGCCAGCAGTTACGACGGATCCTATGGCTACACCTTC
CASSYDGSYGYTF
>-|TRBJ2-7|-|TRBV6-1
TGTGCCAGCAGTCCGCCAGGGCCCTTCGAGCAGTACTTC
CASSPPGPFEQYF
>-|TRBJ2-1|-|TRBV20-1
TGCAGTGCTAAGGAAGCGGCATCCTACAATGAGCAGTTCTTC
CSAKEAASYNEQFF
>-|TRBJ2-6|few|TRBV5-1
TGCGCCAGCAGCTTGGAGCCCTCTGGGGCCAACGTCCTGACTTTC
CASSLEPSGANVLTF
>TRBD2|TRBJ2-3|-|TRBV5-1
TGCGCCAGCACCAGGACTAGCGGGGGGGCTAGCACAGATACGCAGTATTTT
CASTRTSGGASTDTQYF
>TRBD2|TRBJ2-3|few|TRBV2
TGTGCCAGCAGGCTCCGCGGGGGGGCAGATACGCAGTATTTT
CASRLRGGADTQYF
>-|TRBJ2-7|-|TRBV3-1
TGTGCCAGCAGCCAAACCAGGGTCGGGCAGTACTTC
CASSQTRVGQYF
>TRBD1|TRBJ1-4|many|TRBV5-1
TGCGCCAGCAGAACGGGACAGGGGAGTGAAAAACTGTTTTTT
CASRTGQGSEKLFF
>-|TRBJ1-1|-|TRBV4-2
TGTGCCAGCAGCCAAGCCTGGGGGGAAAATGAAGCTTTCTTT
CASSQAWGENEAFF
>-|TRBJ2-3|few|TRBV12-3/TRBV12-4
TGTGCCAGCAGCCCCCCCGACAGGCGCTACACAGATACGCAGTATTTT
CASSPPDRRYTDTQYF
>-|TRBJ2-1|few|TRBV5-4
TGTGCCAGCAGATACGGGCCGGGGGTCAATGAGCAGTTCTTC
CASRYGPGVNEQFF
>TRBD2|TRBJ2-3|-|TRBV7-2
TGTGCCAGCAGCTTAGGCCGGGCGGGGGGTACGCAGTATTTT
CASSLGRAGGTQYF
>TRBD2|TRBJ2-7|few|TRBV4-1
TGCGCCAGCAGCCAGCCGGGACTAGCGCTGGAGCAGTACTTC
CASSQPGLALEQYF
>-|TRBJ1-6|few|TRBV7-9
TGTGCCAGCAGCTTAAGGGGGATAGGGTCCTATAATTCACCCCTCCACTTT
CASSLRGIGSYNSPLHF
>TRBD1|TRBJ2-5|few|TRBV18
TGTGCCAGCTCAACAGGACAGGGGCCGGAGACCCAGTACTTC
CASSTGQGPETQYF
>-|TRBJ2-7|many|TRBV20-1
TGCAGTGCTACTTCAAGCAGGGTCTACTCCTACGAGCAGTACTTC
CSATSSRVYSYEQYF
>-|TRBJ1-2|-|TRBV9
TGTGCCAGCAGCTTATTACAGGGAAGTGTCCGCGACTACACCTTC
CASSLLQGSVRDYTF
>-|TRBJ2-7|many|TRBV6-5
TGTGCCAGCAGTTGGGCGGGGACAGATACGAAGCAGTACTTC
CASSWAGTDTKQYF
>TRBD2|TRBJ2-1|many|TRBV2
TGTGCCAGCACTCAGGGAGGGCTCCATGAGCAGTTCTTC
CASTQGGLHEQFF
>-|TRBJ1-6|many|TRBV7-9
TGTGCCAGCAGCTTACAGGACTATAATTCACCCCTCCACTTT
CASSLQDYNSPLHF
>TRBD1|TRBJ2-4|many|TRBV7-2
TGTGCCAGCAGCTTCAACAGGGGAGACATTCAGTACTTC
CASSFNRGDIQYF
>TRBD2|TRBJ2-3|-|TRBV6-5
TGTGCCAGCAGTAAACTAGCGGGGGCTAGCACAGATACGCAGTATTTT
CASSKLAGASTDTQYF
>-|TRBJ1-5|-|TRBV7-2
TGTGCCACAGCTTCCCAGACCCATCAGCCCCAGCATTTT
CATASQTHQPQHF
>TRBD2|TRBJ2-1|few|TRBV6-5
TGTGCCAGCAGTTTCGGACTAGCGGGGCTTCGCGAGCAGTTCTTC
CASSFGLAGLREQFF
>-|TRBJ2-1|many|TRBV18
TGTGCCAGCCGAGGGGCCGGAATTTACAATGAGCAGTTCTTC
CASRGAGIYNEQFF
>TRBD1|TRBJ2-1|few|TRBV5-1
TGCGCCAGCAGACCCGGGACAGACAACAATGAGCAGTTCTTC
CASRPGTDNNEQFF
>TRBD1|TRBJ1-2|few|TRBV5-1
TGCGCCAGCAGTGGGACCGGGACAGGGGTTCTAAGAGGCTACACCTTC
CASSGTGTGVLRGYTF
>TRBD2|TRBJ2-5|-|TRBV27
TGTGCCAGCAGTTACGAGCGGGGGGTAGGAGAGACCCAGTACTTC
CASSYERGVGETQYF
>-|TRBJ2-1|few|TRBV20-1
TGCAGTGCTAGTCGCGCAAACAATGAGCAGTTCTTC
CSASRANNEQFF
>-|TRBJ2-2|-|TRBV9
TGTGCCAGCAGCCGGGGGAACTGGGACACCGGGGAGCTGTTTTTT
CASSRGNWDTGELFF
>-|TRBJ1-5|many|TRBV5-6
TGTGCCAGCAGCTTGGGCCGGGGATCTGTGCAGCCCCAGCATTTT
CASSLGRGSVQPQHF
>TRBD2|TRBJ2-3|-|TRBV12-3/TRBV12-4
TGTGCCAGCAGCACTAGCGGGGGGGCTCATACGCAGTATTTT
CASSTSGGAHTQYF
>-|TRBJ2-5|few|TRBV7-9
TGTGCCAGCAGCTGGGCAGAACAAGAGACCCAGTACTTC
CASSWAEQETQYF
>TRBD1|TRBJ2-7|few|TRBV11-2
TGTGCCAGCAGCTTACGGGACAGGGGATCCTACGAGCAGTACTTC
CASSLRDRGSYEQYF
>-|TRBJ1-5|-|TRBV6-8
TGTGCCAGCAGGGGGGTTCGCAATCAGCCCCAGCATTTT
CASRGVRNQPQHF
>-|TRBJ2-5|-|TRBV4-1
TGCGCCAGCAGCCTGTATCACTCGCAAGAGACCCAGTACTTC
CASSLYHSQETQYF
>-|TRBJ2-1|-|TRBV18
TGTGCCAGCTCACCGACCCGGACTTACAATGAGCAGTTCTTC
CASSPTRTYNEQFF
>-|TRBJ2-3|-|TRBV5-1
TGCGCCAGCAGCTTGAGACAGGGAGGTACGCAGTATTTT
CASSLRQGGTQYF
>-|TRBJ1-5|-|TRBV6-2/TRBV6-3
TGTGCCAGCAGTTCCCGTCAGTACAATCAGCCCCAGCATTTT
CASSSRQYNQPQHF
>-|TRBJ1-4|-|TRBV7-9
TGTGCCAGCAGCTCCACCCTGGGGCCAGGAGAAAAACTGTTTTTT
CASSSTLGPGEKLFF
>-|TRBJ2-3|few|TRBV28
TGTGCCTCGAGGGAGGGGGCGCTGGGCACAGATACGCAGTATTTT
CASREGALGTDTQYF
>TRBD1|TRBJ2-7|-|TRBV20-1
TGCAGTGCTAGAGCCGGACAGGGGGCTCTGTACGAGCAGTACTTC
CSARAGQGALYEQYF
>-|TRBJ2-1|few|TRBV14
TGTGCCAGCAGCCGGAGTGGACAGCTTAACAATGAGCAGTTCTTC
CASSRSGQLNNEQFF
>TRBD1|TRBJ1-6|-|TRBV12-3/TRBV12-4
TGTGCCAGCAGACCTTACGGAGGACAGGGTAATTCACCCCTCCACTTT
CASRPYGGQGNSPLHF
>-|TRBJ1-1|few|TRBV20-1
TGCAGTGCTAGAGGGGGCAGTCAGAACACTGAAGCTTTCTTT
CSARGGSQNTEAFF
>-|TRBJ2-1|few|TRBV11-3
TGTGCCAGCAGCTTAGGAGGGGCGCGGAATGAGCAGTTCTTC
CASSLGGARNEQFF
>TRBD1|TRBJ2-7|-|TRBV11-2
TGTGCCAGCAGCCCAGGGGGGACAGGGAACTACGAGCAGTACTTC
CASSPGGTGNYEQYF
>TRBD1|TRBJ1-2|few|TRBV27
TGTGCCAGCAGTTGGGGCACAGGGGACTATGGCTACACCTTC
CASSWGTGDYGYTF